Detailed here is one TCR beta chain. This clone has only one observation. What this receptor recognizes is not known. No much larger clone is present one base from it, and per-base qualities are unavailable. The junction shows trimming of 3 bases on V and 4 bases on J, plus 6 bases between the germline ends. From cysteine to phenylalanine, the CDR3 is 12 amino acids long. Just CDR3 DNA is preserved here, 36 bases in frame from base 1. This entry is derived from a study of blood T cell repertoires in COVID-19 (dated by TCRdb to about 2020). Regarding the study in general: Samples covering the acute and convalescent phases of COVID-19 were provided by collaborators in the United States, Italy and Spain. Samples were obtained from the ongoing ImmuneRACE study (first 160 participants) and from over a thousand subjects provided by 6 global collaborators. The repertoires were released in a freely available public database intended as a resource for research on the immune response to SARS-CoV-2. A de-identified subject ID, COVID-19 status, age in years and sex were almost always included in the sample metadata. Deeply sampled blood TCRbeta repertoires from subjects exposed to, actively infected with, or recovered from COVID-19 were included in the dataset. Where available, HLA class I and class II types were taken from metadata supplied by the sample provider and were not determined by assay-based typing. The prospective study material was composed of cDNA or gDNA derived from T cells, B-cell-depleted T cells, or PBMCs. The study at large found these results: Clinical and demographic metadata were provided uncurated, with the amount varying by source and participant.

The immunoSEQ Assay, a bias-controlled multiplex PCR, was used to amplify TCRbeta CDR3 regions from genomic DNA. As for how the authors treated the data: Nucleated cell counts per sample were estimated from amplification of reference gene primers within the assay. To quantify the absolute abundance of each unique TCRbeta CDR3 rearrangement, sequence reads were collapsed and filtered. Productive Simpson clonality was computed per sample as the square root of Simpson's diversity index over productive rearrangements. Entries here come from immuneACCESS through TCRdb and include only in-frame sequences with V and J called. Some clones fail to appear in such tables; in the studies checked, an unresolved V gene covers under half of the shortfall, and the cause of the remainder is unknown. V and J calls and clone size are given by that table; D and trimming were obtained from the DNA. The sample table shows 250,000 or so clones, and around nine tenths are seen once. Roughly 2.5% of the sample belongs to the ten largest clones.

The collaborating institutions used their own protocols to collect whole blood in K2EDTA tubes. For TCRbeta analysis, collaborators shipped samples as frozen whole blood, isolated PBMCs, or DNA extracted from either of those sample types. The specimen was peripheral blood. The origin of this receptor is a woman aged 55-70 years with acute or convalescent COVID-19. This receptor chain uses TRBV12-3 or TRBV12-4 and TRBJ1-2; no D gene can be assigned with confidence. The CDR3 protein is CASSLAGYGYTF. The bases read TGTGCCAGCAGTTTGGCAGGCTATGGCTACACCTTC.